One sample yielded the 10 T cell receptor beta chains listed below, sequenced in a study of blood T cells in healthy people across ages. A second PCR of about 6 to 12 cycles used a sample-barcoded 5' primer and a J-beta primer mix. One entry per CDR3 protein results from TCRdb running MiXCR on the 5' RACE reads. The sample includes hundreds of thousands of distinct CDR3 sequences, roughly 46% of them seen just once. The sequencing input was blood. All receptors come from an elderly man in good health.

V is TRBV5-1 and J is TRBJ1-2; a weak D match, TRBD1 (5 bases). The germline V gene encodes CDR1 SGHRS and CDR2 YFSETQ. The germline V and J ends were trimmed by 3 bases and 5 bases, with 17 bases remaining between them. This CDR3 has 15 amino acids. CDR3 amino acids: CASSWEGTVGYGYTF. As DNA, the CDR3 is TGCGCCAGCAGCTGGGAAGGGACGGTGGGATATGGCTACACCTTC.

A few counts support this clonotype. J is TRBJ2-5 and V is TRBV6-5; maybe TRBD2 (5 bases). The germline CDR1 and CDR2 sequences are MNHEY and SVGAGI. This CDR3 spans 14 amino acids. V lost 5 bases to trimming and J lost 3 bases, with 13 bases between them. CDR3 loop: CASSRPGLEETQYF. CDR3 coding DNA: TGTGCCAGCAGTCGCCCGGGGTTAGAAGAGACCCAGTACTTC.

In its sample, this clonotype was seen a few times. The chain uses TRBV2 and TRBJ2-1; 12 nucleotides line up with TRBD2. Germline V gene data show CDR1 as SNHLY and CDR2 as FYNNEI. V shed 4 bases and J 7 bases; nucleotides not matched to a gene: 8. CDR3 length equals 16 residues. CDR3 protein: CASSGLAGEVWNEQFF. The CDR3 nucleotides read TGTGCCAGCAGTGGACTAGCGGGAGAAGTGTGGAATGAGCAGTTCTTC.

The CDR3 loop is CSPSGGTYNEQFF. CDR3 nucleotides: TGCAGCCCAAGCGGGGGGACCTACAATGAGCAGTTCTTC. The V call is TRBV20-1, the J call TRBJ2-1; 9 bases fit TRBD2. Per the germline V gene, CDR1 is DFQATT and CDR2 is SNEGSKA (reference sequence). The CDR3 totals 13 residues.

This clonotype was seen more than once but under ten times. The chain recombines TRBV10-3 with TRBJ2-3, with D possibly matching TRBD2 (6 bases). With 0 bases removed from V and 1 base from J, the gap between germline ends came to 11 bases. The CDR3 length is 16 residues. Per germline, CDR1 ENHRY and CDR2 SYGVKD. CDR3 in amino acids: CAISESRTGGTDTQYF. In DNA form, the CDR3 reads TGTGCCATCAGTGAGTCGAGAACGGGAGGCACAGATACGCAGTATTTT.

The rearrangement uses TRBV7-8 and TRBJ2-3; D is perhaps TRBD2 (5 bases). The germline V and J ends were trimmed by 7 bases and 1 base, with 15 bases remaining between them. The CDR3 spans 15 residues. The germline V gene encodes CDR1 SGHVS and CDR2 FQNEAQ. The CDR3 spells CASTVLRARTDTQYF. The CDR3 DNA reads TGTGCCAGCACCGTTCTGAGGGCTCGCACAGATACGCAGTATTTT.

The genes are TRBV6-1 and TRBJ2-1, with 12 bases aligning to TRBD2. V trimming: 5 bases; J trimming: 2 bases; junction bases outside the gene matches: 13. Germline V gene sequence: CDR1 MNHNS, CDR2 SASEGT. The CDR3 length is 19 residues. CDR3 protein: CASSPLGLAGRVTYNEQFF. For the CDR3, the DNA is TGTGCCAGCAGTCCCCTGGGACTAGCGGGTCGCGTTACCTACAATGAGCAGTTCTTC.

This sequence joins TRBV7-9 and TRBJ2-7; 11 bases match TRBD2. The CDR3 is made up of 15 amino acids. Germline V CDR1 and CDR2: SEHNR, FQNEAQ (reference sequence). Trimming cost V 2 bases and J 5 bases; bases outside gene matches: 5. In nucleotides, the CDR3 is TGTGCCAGCAGCTTAACTAGCGGGAGACCTCACGAGCAGTACTTC. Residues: CASSLTSGRPHEQYF.

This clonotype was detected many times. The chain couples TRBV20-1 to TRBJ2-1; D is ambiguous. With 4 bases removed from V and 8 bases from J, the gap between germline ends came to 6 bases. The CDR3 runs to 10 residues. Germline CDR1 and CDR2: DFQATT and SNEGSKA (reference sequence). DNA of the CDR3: TGCAGTGCTAATTGGGATGAGCAGTTCTTC. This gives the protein CSANWDEQFF.

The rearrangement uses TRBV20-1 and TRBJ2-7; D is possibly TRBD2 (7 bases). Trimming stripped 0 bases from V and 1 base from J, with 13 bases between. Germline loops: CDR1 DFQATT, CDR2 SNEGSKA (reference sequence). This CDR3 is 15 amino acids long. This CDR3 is CSARDWGGESYEQYF. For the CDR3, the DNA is TGCAGTGCTAGAGATTGGGGGGGCGAGTCCTACGAGCAGTACTTC.